The T cell receptor (beta chain) described here comes from a study of T-cell reconstitution after alpha-beta-depleted transplantation in children. This clonotype was found a few times. Unique molecular identifiers were built into the TCRbeta library. TCRdb re-called the PCR reads through MiXCR, storing one row per CDR3 protein. Altogether fewer than 500,000 distinct CDR3 sequences are present, over 40% being singletons, with the ten largest covering 27%. The CDR3 runs to 16 residues. V was pared by 2 bases and J by 0 bases, with 11 bases between. Germline V CDR1 and CDR2: MDHEN, SYDVKM. Sample: PBMCs, taken before TCRalphabeta/CD19-depleted stem cell transplant. This receptor was identified in a girl aged 2 to 9 with aplastic anemia, due to receive a stem cell transplant. The chain combines TRBV28 with TRBJ2-4; D possibly corresponds to TRBD2 (5 bases). Here the CDR3 reads CASSLGLTLAKNIQYF. CDR3 DNA sequence: TGTGCCAGCAGTTTAGGACTTACACTAGCCAAAAACATTCAGTACTTC.